This record covers a single T cell receptor beta chain. The protocol was immunoSEQ multiplex PCR, while the TCRdb copy is restricted to in-frame clones and leaves out a portion. The sample records some 150,000 clones, more than 75% being singletons. The sample is drawn from a study of blood T cell repertoires in COVID-19. Unmatched junction bases numbered 9, after V lost 5 bases and J lost 2 bases. Germline V gene lookup returns CDR1 SGHNT and CDR2 YYREEE (reference sequence). CDR3 length: 17 amino acids. The sequence was obtained from a man between 70 and 80 years old with acute or convalescent COVID-19. The material sequenced was peripheral blood. The chain employs TRBV5-4 and TRBJ2-5; TRBD2 matches at 13 bases. This CDR3 reads CASSLTRTSGGQETQYF. As DNA, the CDR3 is TGTGCCAGCAGTCTCACGAGGACTAGCGGGGGACAAGAGACCCAGTACTTC.